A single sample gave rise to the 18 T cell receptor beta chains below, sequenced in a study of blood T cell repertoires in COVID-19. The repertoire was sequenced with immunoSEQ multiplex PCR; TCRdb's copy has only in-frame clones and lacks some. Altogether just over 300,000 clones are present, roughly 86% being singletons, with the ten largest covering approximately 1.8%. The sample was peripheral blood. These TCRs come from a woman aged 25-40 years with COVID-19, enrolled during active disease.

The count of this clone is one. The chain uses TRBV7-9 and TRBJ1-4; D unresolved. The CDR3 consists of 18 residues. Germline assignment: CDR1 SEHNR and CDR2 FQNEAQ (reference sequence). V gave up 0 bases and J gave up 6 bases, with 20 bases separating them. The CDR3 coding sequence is TGTGCCAGCAGCTTAGCATCCCTGGCACCGCTGGGAGATGAAAAACTGTTTTTT. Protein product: CASSLASLAPLGDEKLFF. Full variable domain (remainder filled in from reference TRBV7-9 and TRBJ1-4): DTGVSQNPRHKITKRGQNVTFRCDPISEHNRLYWYRQTLGQGPEFLTYFQNEAQLEKSRLLSDRFSAERPKGSFSTLEIQRTEQGDSAMYLCASSLASLAPLGDEKLFFGSGTQLSVL.

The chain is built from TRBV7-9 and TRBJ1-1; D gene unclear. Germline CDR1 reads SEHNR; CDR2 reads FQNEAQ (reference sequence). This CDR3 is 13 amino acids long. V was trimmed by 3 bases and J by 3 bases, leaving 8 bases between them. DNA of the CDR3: TGTGCCAGCAGCTTTCAGGTCCACACTGAAGCTTTCTTT. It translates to CASSFQVHTEAFF. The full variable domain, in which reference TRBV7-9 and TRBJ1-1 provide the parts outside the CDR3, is DTGVSQNPRHKITKRGQNVTFRCDPISEHNRLYWYRQTLGQGPEFLTYFQNEAQLEKSRLLSDRFSAERPKGSFSTLEIQRTEQGDSAMYLCASSFQVHTEAFFGQGTRLTVV.

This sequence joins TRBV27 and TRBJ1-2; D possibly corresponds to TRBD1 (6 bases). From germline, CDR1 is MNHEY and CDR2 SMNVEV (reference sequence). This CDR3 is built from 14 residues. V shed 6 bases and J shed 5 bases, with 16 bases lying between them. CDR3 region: CASSPGGGGYGYTF. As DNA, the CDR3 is TGTGCCAGCAGCCCGGGAGGGGGTGGGTATGGCTACACCTTC.

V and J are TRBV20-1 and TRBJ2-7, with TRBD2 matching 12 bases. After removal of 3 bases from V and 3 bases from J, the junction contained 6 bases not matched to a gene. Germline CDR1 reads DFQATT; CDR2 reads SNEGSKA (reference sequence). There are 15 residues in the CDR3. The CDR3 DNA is TGCAGTGCTAGTAGACTAGCGGGGGACAACTACGAGCAGTACGTC. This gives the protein CSASRLAGDNYEQYV.

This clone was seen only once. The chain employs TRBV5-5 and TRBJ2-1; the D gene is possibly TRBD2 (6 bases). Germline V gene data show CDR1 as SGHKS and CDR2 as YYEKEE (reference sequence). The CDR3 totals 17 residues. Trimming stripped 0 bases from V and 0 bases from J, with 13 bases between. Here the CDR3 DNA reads TGTGCCAGCAGCTTGGGAGCGGGTGGTTCCTCCTACAATGAGCAGTTCTTC. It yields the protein CASSLGAGGSSYNEQFF.

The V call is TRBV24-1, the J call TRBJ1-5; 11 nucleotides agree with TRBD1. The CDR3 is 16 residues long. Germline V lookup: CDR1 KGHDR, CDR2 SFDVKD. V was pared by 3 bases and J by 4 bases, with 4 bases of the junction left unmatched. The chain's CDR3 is CATSDAGTGGNQPQHF. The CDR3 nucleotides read TGTGCCACCAGTGATGCCGGGACAGGGGGGAATCAGCCCCAGCATTTT.

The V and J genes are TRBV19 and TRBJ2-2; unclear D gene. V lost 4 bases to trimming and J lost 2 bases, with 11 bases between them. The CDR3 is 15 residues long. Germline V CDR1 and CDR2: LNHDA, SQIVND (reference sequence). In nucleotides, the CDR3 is TGTGCCAGTAGTAGGAGTAACCGAAACACCGGGGAGCTGTTTTTT. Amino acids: CASSRSNRNTGELFF.

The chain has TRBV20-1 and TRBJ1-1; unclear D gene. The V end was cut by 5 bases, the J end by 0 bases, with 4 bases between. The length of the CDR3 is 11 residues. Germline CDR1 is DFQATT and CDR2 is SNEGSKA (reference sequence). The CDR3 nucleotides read TGCAGTGCTCCCGTGAACACTGAAGCTTTCTTT. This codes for CSAPVNTEAFF.

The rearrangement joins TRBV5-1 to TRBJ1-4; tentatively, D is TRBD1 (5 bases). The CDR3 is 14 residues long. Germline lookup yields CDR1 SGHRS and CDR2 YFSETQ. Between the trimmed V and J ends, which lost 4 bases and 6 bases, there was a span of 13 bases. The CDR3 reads CASSLRPGDEKLFF. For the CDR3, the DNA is TGCGCCAGCAGCCTTCGACCGGGGGATGAAAAACTGTTTTTT.

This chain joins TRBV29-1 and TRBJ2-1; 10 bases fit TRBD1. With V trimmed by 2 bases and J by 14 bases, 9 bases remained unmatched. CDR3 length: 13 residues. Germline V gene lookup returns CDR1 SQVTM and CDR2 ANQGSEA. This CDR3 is CSVETDRGRSKFF. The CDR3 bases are TGCAGCGTTGAAACAGACAGGGGGCGCAGTAAGTTCTTC.

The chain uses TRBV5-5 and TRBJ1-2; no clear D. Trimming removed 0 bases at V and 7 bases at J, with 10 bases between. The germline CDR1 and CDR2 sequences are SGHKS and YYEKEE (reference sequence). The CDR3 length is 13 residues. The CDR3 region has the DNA TGTGCCAGCAGCTTGGGGAGGACGGGTGGCTACACCTTC. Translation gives CASSLGRTGGYTF.

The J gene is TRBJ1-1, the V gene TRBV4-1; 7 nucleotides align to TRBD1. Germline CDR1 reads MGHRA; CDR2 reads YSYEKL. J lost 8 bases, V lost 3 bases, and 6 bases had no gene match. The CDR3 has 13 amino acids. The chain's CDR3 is CASSHKTGVEAFF. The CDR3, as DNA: TGCGCCAGCAGCCACAAAACAGGGGTAGAAGCTTTCTTT.

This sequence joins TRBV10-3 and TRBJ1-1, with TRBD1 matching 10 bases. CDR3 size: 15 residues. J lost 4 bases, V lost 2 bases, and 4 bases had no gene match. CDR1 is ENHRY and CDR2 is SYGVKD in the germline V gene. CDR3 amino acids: CAISEPTGGGTEAFF. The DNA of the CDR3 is TGTGCCATCAGTGAGCCGACAGGGGGCGGCACTGAAGCTTTCTTT.

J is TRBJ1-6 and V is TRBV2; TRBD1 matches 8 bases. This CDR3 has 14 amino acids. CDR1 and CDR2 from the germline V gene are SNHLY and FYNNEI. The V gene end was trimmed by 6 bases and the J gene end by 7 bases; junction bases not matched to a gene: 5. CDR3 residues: CASRADRVNSPLHF. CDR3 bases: TGTGCCAGCAGAGCGGACAGGGTAAATTCACCCCTCCACTTT.

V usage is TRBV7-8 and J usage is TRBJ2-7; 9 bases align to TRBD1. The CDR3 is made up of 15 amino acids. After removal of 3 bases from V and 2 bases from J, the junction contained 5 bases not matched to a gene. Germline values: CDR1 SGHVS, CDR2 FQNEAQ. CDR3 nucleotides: TGTGCCAGCAGCTTCGATGGGGACAGGGCCTACGAGCAGTACGTC. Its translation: CASSFDGDRAYEQYV.

In DNA, the CDR3 is TGTGCTAGTGGTTTAGGGAGGGACAGGGAAGAGACCCAGTACTTC. Encoded protein: CASGLGRDREETQYF. V and J are TRBV12-5 and TRBJ2-5; the match to TRBD1 covers 9 bases. Germline-derived CDR1 and CDR2 are LGHNT and FRNRAP. After removal of 3 bases from V and 3 bases from J, the junction contained 5 bases not matched to a gene. CDR3 length: 15 residues.

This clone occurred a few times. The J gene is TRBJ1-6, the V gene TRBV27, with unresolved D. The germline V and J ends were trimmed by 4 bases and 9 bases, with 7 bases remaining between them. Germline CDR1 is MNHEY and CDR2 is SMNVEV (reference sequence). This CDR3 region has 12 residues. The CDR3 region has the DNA TGTGCCAGCAGTTACCGGGGTTCACCCCTCCACTTT. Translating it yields CASSYRGSPLHF.

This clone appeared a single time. DNA for the CDR3: TGTGCCAGCAGTCTTGACACCGGGGAGCTGTTTTTT. Its protein is CASSLDTGELFF. V gene TRBV6-4 combines with J gene TRBJ2-2; no definite D call. V lost 5 bases and J lost 3, with 4 bases in between. Germline V lookup: CDR1 MRHNA, CDR2 SNTAGT. This CDR3 is built from 12 residues.